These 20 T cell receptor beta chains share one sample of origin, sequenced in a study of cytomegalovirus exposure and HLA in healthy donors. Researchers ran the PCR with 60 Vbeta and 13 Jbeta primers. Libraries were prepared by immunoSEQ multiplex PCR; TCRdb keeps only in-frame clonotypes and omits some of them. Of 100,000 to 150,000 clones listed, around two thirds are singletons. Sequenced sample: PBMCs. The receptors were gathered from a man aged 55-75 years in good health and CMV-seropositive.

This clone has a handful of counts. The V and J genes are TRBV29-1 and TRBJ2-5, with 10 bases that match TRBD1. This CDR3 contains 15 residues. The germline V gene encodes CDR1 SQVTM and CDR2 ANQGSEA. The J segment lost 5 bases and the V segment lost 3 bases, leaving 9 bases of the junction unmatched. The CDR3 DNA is TGCAGCGTTGAGCCGGGACAGGGGTCCGGGGAGACCCAGTACTTC. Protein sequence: CSVEPGQGSGETQYF. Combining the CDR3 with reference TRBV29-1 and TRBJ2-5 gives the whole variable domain SAVISQKPSRDICQRGTSLTIQCQVDSQVTMMFWYRQQPGQSLTLIATANQGSEATYESGFVIDKFPISRPNLTFSTLTVSNMSPEDSSIYLCSVEPGQGSGETQYFGPGTRLLVL.

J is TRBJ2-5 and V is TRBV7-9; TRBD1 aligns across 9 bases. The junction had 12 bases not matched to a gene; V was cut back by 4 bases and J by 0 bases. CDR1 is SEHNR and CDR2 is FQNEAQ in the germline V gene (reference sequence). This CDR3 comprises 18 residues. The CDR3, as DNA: TGTGCCAGCAGCTCCGACAGGGGGACCCCTTCGTACCAAGAGACCCAGTACTTC. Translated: CASSSDRGTPSYQETQYF.

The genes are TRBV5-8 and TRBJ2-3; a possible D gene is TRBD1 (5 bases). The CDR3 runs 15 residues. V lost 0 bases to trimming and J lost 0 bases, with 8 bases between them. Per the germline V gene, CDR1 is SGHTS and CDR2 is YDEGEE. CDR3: CASSLGPGSTDTQYF. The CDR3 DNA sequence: TGTGCCAGCAGCTTGGGGCCAGGGAGCACAGATACGCAGTATTTT. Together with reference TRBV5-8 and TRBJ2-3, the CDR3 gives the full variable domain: EAGVTQSPTHLIKTRGQQATLRCSPISGHTSVYWYQQALGLGLQFLLWYDEGEERNRGNFPPRFSGRQFPNYSSELNVNALELEDSALYLCASSLGPGSTDTQYFGPGTRLTVL.

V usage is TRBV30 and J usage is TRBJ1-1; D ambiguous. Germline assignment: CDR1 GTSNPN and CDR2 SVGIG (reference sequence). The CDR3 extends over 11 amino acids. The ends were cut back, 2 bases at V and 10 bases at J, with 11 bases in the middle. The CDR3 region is CAWSWEGRAFF. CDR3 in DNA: TGTGCCTGGAGTTGGGAGGGCCGAGCTTTCTTT.

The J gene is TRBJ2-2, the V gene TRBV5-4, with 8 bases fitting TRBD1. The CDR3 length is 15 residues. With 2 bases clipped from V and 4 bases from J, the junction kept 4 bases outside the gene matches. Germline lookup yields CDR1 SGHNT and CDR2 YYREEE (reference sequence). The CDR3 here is CASSFTGGPTGELFF. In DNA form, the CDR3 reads TGTGCCAGCAGCTTTACAGGGGGGCCCACCGGGGAGCTGTTTTTT. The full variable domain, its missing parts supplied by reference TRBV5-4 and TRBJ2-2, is ETGVTQSPTHLIKTRGQQVTLRCSSQSGHNTVSWYQQALGQGPQFIFQYYREEENGRGNFPPRFSGLQFPNYSSELNVNALELDDSALYLCASSFTGGPTGELFFGEGSRLTVL.

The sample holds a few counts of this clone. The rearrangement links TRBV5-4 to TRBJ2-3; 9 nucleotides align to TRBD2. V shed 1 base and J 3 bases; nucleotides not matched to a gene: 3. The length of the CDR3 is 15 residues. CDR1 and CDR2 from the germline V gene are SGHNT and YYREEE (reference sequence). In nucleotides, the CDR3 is TGTGCCAGCAGCTTGTCTCTAGCGGGAACAGATACGCAGTATTTT. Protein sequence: CASSLSLAGTDTQYF.

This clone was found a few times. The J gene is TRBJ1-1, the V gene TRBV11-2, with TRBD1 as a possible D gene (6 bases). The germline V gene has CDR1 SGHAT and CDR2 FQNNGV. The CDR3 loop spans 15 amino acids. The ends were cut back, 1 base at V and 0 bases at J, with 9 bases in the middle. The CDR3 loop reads CASSLVGGLNTEAFF. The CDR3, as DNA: TGTGCCAGCAGCTTAGTGGGGGGGCTGAACACTGAAGCTTTCTTT. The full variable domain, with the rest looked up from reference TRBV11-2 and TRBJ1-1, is EAGVAQSPRYKIIEKRQSVAFWCNPISGHATLYWYQQILGQGPKLLIQFQNNGVVDDSQLPKDRFSAERLKGVDSTLKIQPAKLEDSAVYLCASSLVGGLNTEAFFGQGTRLTVV.

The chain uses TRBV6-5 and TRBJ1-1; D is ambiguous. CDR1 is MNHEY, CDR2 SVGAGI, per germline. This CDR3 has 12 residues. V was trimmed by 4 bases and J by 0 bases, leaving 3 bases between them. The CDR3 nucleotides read TGTGCCAGCAGTTCCATGAACACTGAAGCTTTCTTT. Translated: CASSSMNTEAFF.

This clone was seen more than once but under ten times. The CDR3 DNA reads as TGTGCCAGCCTCATCCCCCAGGGGAGTTCGGGTGGCTACACCTTC. Protein product: CASLIPQGSSGGYTF. The V gene is TRBV28, the J gene TRBJ1-2, with D perhaps matching TRBD1 (6 bases). Per germline, CDR1 MDHEN and CDR2 SYDVKM. V dropped 8 bases and J dropped 7 bases, with 23 bases sitting between them. This CDR3 is built from 15 residues.

CDR3 protein: CASSLRVGQGGEKLFF. The CDR3 DNA reads as TGTGCCAGCAGTTTAAGAGTAGGACAGGGAGGTGAAAAACTGTTTTTT. The chain combines TRBV27 with TRBJ1-4, with TRBD1 matching 8 bases. CDR3 length: 16 residues. After removal of 2 bases from V and 7 bases from J, the junction contained 9 bases not matched to a gene. The V gene's germline CDR1 is MNHEY and CDR2 SMNVEV (reference sequence).

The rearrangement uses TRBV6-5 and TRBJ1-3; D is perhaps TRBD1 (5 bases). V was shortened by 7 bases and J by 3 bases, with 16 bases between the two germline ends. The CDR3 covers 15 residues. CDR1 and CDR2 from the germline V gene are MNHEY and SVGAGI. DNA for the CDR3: TGTGCCAGCAAAATCGGGCGGGGGGATGGAAACACCATATATTTT. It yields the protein CASKIGRGDGNTIYF.

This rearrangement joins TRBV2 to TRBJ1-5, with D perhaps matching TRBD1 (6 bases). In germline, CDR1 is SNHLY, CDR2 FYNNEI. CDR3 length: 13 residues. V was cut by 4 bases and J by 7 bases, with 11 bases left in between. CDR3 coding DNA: TGTGCCAGCAGTGGGTCAGGGGTCCAGCCCCAGCATTTT. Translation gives CASSGSGVQPQHF. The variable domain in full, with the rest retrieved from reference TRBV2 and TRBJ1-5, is EPEVTQTPSHQVTQMGQEVILRCVPISNHLYFYWYRQILGQKVEFLVSFYNNEISEKSEIFDDQFSVERPDGSNFTLKIRSTKLEDSAMYFCASSGSGVQPQHFGDGTRLSIL.

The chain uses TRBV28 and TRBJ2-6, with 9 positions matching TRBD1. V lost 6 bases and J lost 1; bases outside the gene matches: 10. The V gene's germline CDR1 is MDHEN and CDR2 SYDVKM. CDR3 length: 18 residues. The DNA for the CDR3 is TGTGCCAGCAGGAGGACCGGGACAGGGATTTCTGGGGCCAACGTCCTGACTTTC. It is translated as CASRRTGTGISGANVLTF.

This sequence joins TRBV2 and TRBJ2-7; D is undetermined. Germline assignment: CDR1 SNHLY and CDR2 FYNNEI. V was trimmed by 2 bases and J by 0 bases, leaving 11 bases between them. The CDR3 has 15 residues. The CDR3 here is CASSENTARSYEQYF. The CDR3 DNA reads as TGTGCCAGCAGTGAAAATACTGCCCGCTCCTACGAGCAGTACTTC.

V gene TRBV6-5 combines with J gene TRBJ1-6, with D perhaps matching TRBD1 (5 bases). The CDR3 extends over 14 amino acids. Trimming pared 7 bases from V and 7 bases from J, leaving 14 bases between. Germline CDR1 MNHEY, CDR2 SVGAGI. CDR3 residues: CASTDPGANSPLHF. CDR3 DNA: TGTGCCAGCACTGATCCTGGGGCAAATTCACCCCTCCACTTT.

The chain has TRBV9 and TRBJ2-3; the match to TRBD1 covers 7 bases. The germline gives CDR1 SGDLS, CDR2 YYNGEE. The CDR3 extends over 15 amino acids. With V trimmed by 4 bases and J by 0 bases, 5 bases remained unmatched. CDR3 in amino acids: CASSPGTVSTDTQYF. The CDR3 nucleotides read TGTGCCAGCAGCCCCGGGACAGTTAGCACAGATACGCAGTATTTT.

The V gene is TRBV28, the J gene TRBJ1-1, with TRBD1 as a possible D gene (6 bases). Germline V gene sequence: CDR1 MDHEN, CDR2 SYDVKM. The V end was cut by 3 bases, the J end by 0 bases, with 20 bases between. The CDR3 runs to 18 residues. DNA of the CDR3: TGTGCCAGCAGTTTCCGGGGGGGGGACACATCGATGAACACTGAAGCTTTCTTT. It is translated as CASSFRGGDTSMNTEAFF. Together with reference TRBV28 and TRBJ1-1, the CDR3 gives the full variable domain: DVKVTQSSRYLVKRTGEKVFLECVQDMDHENMFWYRQDPGLGLRLIYFSYDVKMKEKGDIPEGYSVSREKKERFSLILESASTNQTSMYLCASSFRGGDTSMNTEAFFGQGTRLTVV.

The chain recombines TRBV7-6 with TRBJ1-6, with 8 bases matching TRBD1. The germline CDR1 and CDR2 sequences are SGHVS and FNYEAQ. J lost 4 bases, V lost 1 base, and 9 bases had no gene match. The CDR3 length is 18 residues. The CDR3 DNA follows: TGTGCCAGCAGCTTAGGCAGGGGGCTTAAAACATATAATTCACCCCTCCACTTT. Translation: CASSLGRGLKTYNSPLHF.

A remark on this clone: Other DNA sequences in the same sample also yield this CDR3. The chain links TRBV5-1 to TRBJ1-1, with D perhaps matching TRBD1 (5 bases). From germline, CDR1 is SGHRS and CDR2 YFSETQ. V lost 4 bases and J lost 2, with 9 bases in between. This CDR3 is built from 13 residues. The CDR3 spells CASSGQGNTEAFF. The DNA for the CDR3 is TGCGCCAGCAGCGGGCAGGGTAACACTGAAGCTTTCTTT.

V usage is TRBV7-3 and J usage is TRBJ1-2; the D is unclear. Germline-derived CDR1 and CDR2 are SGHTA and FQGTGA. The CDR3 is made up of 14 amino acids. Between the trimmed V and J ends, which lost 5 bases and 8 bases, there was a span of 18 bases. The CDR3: CASSPNQIVQGYTF. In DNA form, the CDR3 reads TGTGCCAGCAGCCCGAATCAGATCGTTCAGGGCTACACCTTC.